This is a list of T cell receptor beta chains from one sample in a study of blood T cells in healthy people across ages. TCRdb analysed the 5' RACE reads with MiXCR anew, one entry per CDR3 protein. The sample lists roughly 1.6 million distinct CDR3 sequences; roughly a third were seen once. Sample: blood. The source of these receptors is a woman between 25 and 40 years old in good health. The CDR3 runs from the conserved cysteine through the conserved F or W. A D gene is named only where the DNA matches it firmly. Clone size is stated in some rows and not others, as once, few, many or a class when expanded.

j_call: TRBJ1-2; clone_size: .; v_call: TRBV20-1; d_call: TRBD1; cdr3_nt: TGCAGTGCTAGGCCAGGGGGAGGCTACACCTTC; cdr3_aa: CSARPGGGYTF
j_call: TRBJ2-5; clone_size: .; v_call: TRBV3-1; d_call: TRBD2; cdr3_nt: TGTGCCAGCAGCCAAGCAGGCTCCGGGACTAGCGTCTCGGATGAGACCCAGTACTTC; cdr3_aa: CASSQAGSGTSVSDETQYF
j_call: TRBJ2-7; clone_size: .; v_call: TRBV7-2; d_call: .; cdr3_nt: TGTGCCAGCAGCCCCCCCCTTGGGAACGAGCAGTACTTC; cdr3_aa: CASSPPLGNEQYF
j_call: TRBJ1-2; clone_size: .; v_call: TRBV28; d_call: .; cdr3_nt: TGTGCCAGCAGTACGTTTAGCGGCTACACCTTC; cdr3_aa: CASSTFSGYTF
j_call: TRBJ1-2; clone_size: .; v_call: TRBV7-2; d_call: TRBD1; cdr3_nt: TGTGCCAGCAGCTTTGGACAGGGATTCGGTGGCTACACCTTC; cdr3_aa: CASSFGQGFGGYTF
j_call: TRBJ1-5; clone_size: .; v_call: TRBV7-8; d_call: TRBD1; cdr3_nt: TGTGCCAGCAGCCCCCGGGACAGGGGACTTAGAAATAGCAATCAGCCCCAGCATTTT; cdr3_aa: CASSPRDRGLRNSNQPQHF
j_call: TRBJ2-7; clone_size: few; v_call: TRBV30; d_call: TRBD2; cdr3_nt: TGTGCCTGGGGGACTAGCGGGAGGTTATACGAGCAGTACTTC; cdr3_aa: CAWGTSGRLYEQYF
j_call: TRBJ2-6; clone_size: many; v_call: TRBV4-1; d_call: .; cdr3_nt: TGTGCCAGCAGCCAATTATCTGGGGCCAACGTCCTGACTTTC; cdr3_aa: CASSQLSGANVLTF
j_call: TRBJ2-1; clone_size: many; v_call: TRBV29-1; d_call: TRBD2; cdr3_nt: TGCAGCGTTGAAGAGGGACTAGCGGTTTACAATGAGCAGTTCTTC; cdr3_aa: CSVEEGLAVYNEQFF
j_call: TRBJ2-3; clone_size: .; v_call: TRBV6-1; d_call: .; cdr3_nt: TGTGCCAGCAGTGAATACAGAACTTCCACAGATACGCAGTATTTT; cdr3_aa: CASSEYRTSTDTQYF
j_call: TRBJ1-1; clone_size: .; v_call: TRBV27; d_call: .; cdr3_nt: TGTGCCAGCAGTTTAAGGACACCGATGAACACTGAAGCTTTCTTT; cdr3_aa: CASSLRTPMNTEAFF
j_call: TRBJ2-1; clone_size: .; v_call: TRBV4-1; d_call: .; cdr3_nt: TGCGCCAGCAGCCAGCGCGGACTAACGGATGAGCAGTTCTTC; cdr3_aa: CASSQRGLTDEQFF
j_call: TRBJ2-5; clone_size: many; v_call: TRBV29-1; d_call: .; cdr3_nt: TGCAGCGTCCAAGGCCACCGGGCGGAGACCCAGTACTTC; cdr3_aa: CSVQGHRAETQYF
j_call: TRBJ1-5; clone_size: .; v_call: TRBV28; d_call: .; cdr3_nt: TGTGCCAGCAATTTGGCCACAAATTGGGGGACAAATAGCAATCAGCCCCAGCATTTT; cdr3_aa: CASNLATNWGTNSNQPQHF
j_call: TRBJ1-1; clone_size: .; v_call: TRBV29-1; d_call: .; cdr3_nt: TGCAGCGTTGAAGGAGGGAATGCGAACACTGAAGCTTTCTTT; cdr3_aa: CSVEGGNANTEAFF
j_call: TRBJ2-2; clone_size: few; v_call: TRBV4-2; d_call: .; cdr3_nt: TGTGCCAGCAGCCAAGTATTAGAGTGGGGCACCGGGGAGCTGTTTTTT; cdr3_aa: CASSQVLEWGTGELFF
j_call: TRBJ2-1; clone_size: few; v_call: TRBV7-9; d_call: .; cdr3_nt: TGTGCCAGCAGCTTAGGAGGACCCGAGTTCGGTGAGCAGTTCTTC; cdr3_aa: CASSLGGPEFGEQFF
j_call: TRBJ2-1; clone_size: .; v_call: TRBV7-9; d_call: TRBD2; cdr3_nt: TGTGCCAGCAGCTCGGGACTAGCCCACAATGAGCAGTTCTTC; cdr3_aa: CASSSGLAHNEQFF
j_call: TRBJ1-2; clone_size: few; v_call: TRBV6-5; d_call: .; cdr3_nt: TGTGCCAGCAGTTACTCGCAGGACTATAAATATGGCTACACCTTC; cdr3_aa: CASSYSQDYKYGYTF
j_call: TRBJ2-7; clone_size: .; v_call: TRBV24-1; d_call: TRBD2; cdr3_nt: TGTGCCACCAGTGATAGCGGGAGCCCCGAGCAGTACTTC; cdr3_aa: CATSDSGSPEQYF
j_call: TRBJ2-5; clone_size: .; v_call: TRBV27; d_call: TRBD2; cdr3_nt: TGTGCCAGCAGCTTAAGTGCGGGGGGGAGAGAGACCCAGTACTTC; cdr3_aa: CASSLSAGGRETQYF
j_call: TRBJ2-6; clone_size: .; v_call: TRBV28; d_call: .; cdr3_nt: TGTGCCAGCAGTTTATGGCCCCCCCCGCGCTCTGGGGCCAACGTCCTGACTTTC; cdr3_aa: CASSLWPPPRSGANVLTF
j_call: TRBJ2-7; clone_size: .; v_call: TRBV7-9; d_call: .; cdr3_nt: TGTGCCAGCAGACCCTGGGACGATACCTACGAGCAGTACTTC; cdr3_aa: CASRPWDDTYEQYF
j_call: TRBJ2-7; clone_size: few; v_call: TRBV3-1; d_call: TRBD2; cdr3_nt: TGTGCCAGCAGCCAAGACGGGAGGGTCGAGCAGTACTTC; cdr3_aa: CASSQDGRVEQYF
j_call: TRBJ1-2; clone_size: .; v_call: TRBV15; d_call: .; cdr3_nt: TGTGCCACCAGCAAGGACAGCTTCTATGGCTACACCTTC; cdr3_aa: CATSKDSFYGYTF
j_call: TRBJ2-1; clone_size: few; v_call: TRBV6-5; d_call: TRBD2; cdr3_nt: TGTGCCAGCAGTTACAGGCGGGAGGGCCCCAATGAGCAGTTCTTC; cdr3_aa: CASSYRREGPNEQFF
j_call: TRBJ2-7; clone_size: .; v_call: TRBV3-1; d_call: TRBD2; cdr3_nt: TGTGCCAGCAGCCAAGAAACGGGGGGTGGCGAGCAGTACTTC; cdr3_aa: CASSQETGGGEQYF
j_call: TRBJ2-1; clone_size: .; v_call: TRBV7-7; d_call: TRBD1; cdr3_nt: TGTGCCAGCAGTCCGGACAGGTGGGATGAGCAGTTCTTC; cdr3_aa: CASSPDRWDEQFF
j_call: TRBJ2-3; clone_size: many; v_call: TRBV20-1; d_call: .; cdr3_nt: TGCAGTGCACAGGACAGCACAGATACGCAGTATTTT; cdr3_aa: CSAQDSTDTQYF
j_call: TRBJ1-2; clone_size: .; v_call: TRBV5-6; d_call: TRBD1; cdr3_nt: TGTGCCAGCAGCTGGAGGGGACAGGGTTATGGCTACACCTTC; cdr3_aa: CASSWRGQGYGYTF
j_call: TRBJ1-1; clone_size: .; v_call: TRBV6-6; d_call: .; cdr3_nt: TGTGCCAGCAGTTCGCAACAGGGTATAGGGGGCACTGAAGCTTTCTTT; cdr3_aa: CASSSQQGIGGTEAFF
j_call: TRBJ2-7; clone_size: .; v_call: TRBV6-2/TRBV6-3; d_call: TRBD1; cdr3_nt: TGTGCCAGCAGTTCACCCGGACAGGGACGGAATGAGCAGTACTTC; cdr3_aa: CASSSPGQGRNEQYF
j_call: TRBJ2-1; clone_size: .; v_call: TRBV12-3/TRBV12-4; d_call: .; cdr3_nt: TGTGCCAGCAGTTTAGCAGGAGCTCGCAGGGGTGAGCAGTTCTTC; cdr3_aa: CASSLAGARRGEQFF
j_call: TRBJ2-7; clone_size: many; v_call: TRBV6-1; d_call: .; cdr3_nt: TGTGCCAGCTCCGATGGCGCCGAGCAGTACTTC; cdr3_aa: CASSDGAEQYF
j_call: TRBJ2-5; clone_size: many; v_call: TRBV24-1; d_call: .; cdr3_nt: TGTGCCACCGGAGATTCCGTGCTGAAGACCCAGTACTTC; cdr3_aa: CATGDSVLKTQYF
j_call: TRBJ2-5; clone_size: .; v_call: TRBV6-1; d_call: .; cdr3_nt: TGTGCCAGCAGTGCGTCTTTGGGCAGGGGGGTGACCCAGTACTTC; cdr3_aa: CASSASLGRGVTQYF